One and the same sample provided the 27 T cell receptor beta chains below, sequenced in a study of blood T cell repertoires in COVID-19. Sequencing used immunoSEQ multiplex PCR; TCRdb keeps in-frame clones, though not all of them. Of tens of thousands of clones in the sample, 82% were seen once. Sequencing input: peripheral blood. The origin of the receptors is a woman in her sixties or seventies with acute or convalescent COVID-19.

CDR3 protein: CASSKVAGALYNEQFF. CDR3 bases: TGTGCCAGCAGCAAAGTAGCGGGGGCCCTCTACAATGAGCAGTTCTTC. This chain connects TRBV5-6 to TRBJ2-1; 9 bases are shared with TRBD2. Germline lookup yields CDR1 SGHDT and CDR2 YYEEEE. Germline trimming cut 4 bases from V and 3 bases from J; bases unmatched to any gene: 8. The CDR3 consists of 16 residues.

This chain connects TRBV5-1 to TRBJ2-7; 14 bases are shared with TRBD2. Trimming took 4 bases from V and 0 from J; bases not matched to a gene: 3. The CDR3 contains 16 residues. Germline V gives CDR1 SGHRS, CDR2 YFSETQ. The CDR3 protein is CASSPGLAGVSYEQYF. Written as DNA, the CDR3 is TGCGCCAGCAGCCCGGGACTAGCGGGGGTCTCCTACGAGCAGTACTTC.

This chain joins TRBV6-6 and TRBJ1-6; possibly TRBD1 for D (6 bases). Germline CDR1 is MNHNY and CDR2 is SVGAGI (reference sequence). CDR3 size: 14 residues. Trimming cost V 2 bases and J 11 bases, with 13 bases left between them. CDR3 in DNA: TGTGCCAGCAGTTACAACAGGGATTGGGCACCCCTCCACTTT. Its translation: CASSYNRDWAPLHF.

The J gene is TRBJ1-2, the V gene TRBV28, with a tentative D call TRBD1 (6 bases). This CDR3 spans 19 amino acids. Trimming stripped 5 bases from V and 5 bases from J, with 30 bases between. Germline V gene sequence: CDR1 MDHEN, CDR2 SYDVKM. The chain's CDR3 is CASSDSIGQGPPSPYGYTF. In DNA, the CDR3 is TGTGCCAGCAGTGACAGCATTGGCCAGGGGCCTCCGAGCCCATATGGCTACACCTTC.

This clone was recorded only once. The chain has TRBV19 and TRBJ2-1, with TRBD2 as a possible D gene (6 bases). Germline lookup yields CDR1 LNHDA and CDR2 SQIVND (reference sequence). The CDR3 has 12 amino acids. Trimming took off 4 bases at V and 10 bases at J, with 11 bases between the two ends. The CDR3, as DNA: TGTGCCAGTAGTACCGGAGGGGCGGAGCAGTTCTTC. Its translation: CASSTGGAEQFF.

This rearrangement joins TRBV19 to TRBJ1-5; D uncertain. The CDR3 is 15 residues long. Germline assignment: CDR1 LNHDA and CDR2 SQIVND (reference sequence). Trimming shortened V by 11 bases and J by 2 bases, and 19 bases separated the two germline ends. CDR3 region: CASSPEGLGNQPQHF. The CDR3 nucleotides are TGTGCCTCAAGTCCCGAGGGCTTGGGCAATCAGCCCCAGCATTTT.

The chain combines TRBV19 with TRBJ1-1; D remains ambiguous. V lost 5 bases, J lost 4 bases, and 8 bases lay in between. The CDR3 totals 12 residues. In germline, CDR1 is LNHDA, CDR2 SQIVND (reference sequence). The CDR3 reads CASSRRSTEAFF. In DNA form, the CDR3 reads TGTGCCAGTAGTCGAAGGAGCACTGAAGCTTTCTTT.

The rearrangement uses TRBV5-1 and TRBJ2-3, with 8 nucleotides matching TRBD2. Germline values: CDR1 SGHRS, CDR2 YFSETQ. The CDR3 is 17 residues long. V lost 4 bases, J lost 2 bases, and 12 bases stayed unmatched. The CDR3 protein is CASSAGGAGAYTDTQYF. The CDR3 DNA reads as TGCGCCAGCAGCGCCGGGGGAGCGGGGGCTTACACAGATACGCAGTATTTT.

The genes are TRBV3-1 (or the pseudogene TRBV3-2) and TRBJ1-5; 8 bases fit TRBD1. The CDR3 runs 16 residues. The V and J ends lost 4 bases and 1 base, in that order; junction bases with no gene match: 6. The germline V gene encodes CDR1 LGHDT and CDR2 YNNKEL (reference sequence). CDR3 nucleotides: TGTGCCAGCAGCCCTGGACAGGGTGTAAGCAATCAGCCCCAGCATTTT. As protein: CASSPGQGVSNQPQHF.

The chain carries TRBV10-3 and TRBJ1-1, with no clear D. Germline CDR1 and CDR2: ENHRY and SYGVKD. The CDR3 runs 15 residues. Trimming cost V 6 bases and J 0 bases, with 14 bases left between them. CDR3 DNA: TGTGCCATCAGCGAGCCTGGTAGCATGAACACTGAAGCTTTCTTT. It specifies CAISEPGSMNTEAFF.

This rearrangement joins TRBV2 to TRBJ1-4; TRBD1 agrees at 10 bases. The junction had 2 bases not matched to a gene; V was cut back by 2 bases and J by 5 bases. Germline values: CDR1 SNHLY, CDR2 FYNNEI. The CDR3 is 15 residues long. The CDR3 coding sequence is TGTGCCAGCAGTGAAATGGGACAGGGGAATGAAAAACTGTTTTTT. It encodes CASSEMGQGNEKLFF.

V is TRBV6-5 and J is TRBJ1-4; TRBD1 matches at 7 bases. Germline CDR1 MNHEY, CDR2 SVGAGI. CDR3 size: 13 residues. The J segment lost 8 bases and the V segment lost 2 bases, leaving 2 bases of the junction unmatched. The CDR3 DNA reads as TGTGCCAGCAGTTACAGGGGGCTGGAAAAACTGTTTTTT. Its protein product is CASSYRGLEKLFF.

The chain combines TRBV9 with TRBJ2-5; maybe TRBD1 (5 bases). CDR3 length equals 12 residues. Germline V CDR1 and CDR2: SGDLS, YYNGEE. V lost 1 base and J lost 4, with 5 bases in between. The CDR3: CASSVTGETQYF. In DNA form, the CDR3 reads TGTGCCAGCAGCGTAACAGGAGAGACCCAGTACTTC.

This sequence joins TRBV28 and TRBJ1-4; 7 bases fit TRBD1. V gave up 6 bases and J gave up 6 bases; unmatched junction bases: 7. Germline V gene data show CDR1 as MDHEN and CDR2 as SYDVKM. The CDR3 totals 14 residues. DNA for the CDR3: TGTGCCAGCAGCCGACAGGGACGGGATGAAAAACTGTTTTTT. It yields the protein CASSRQGRDEKLFF.

The rearrangement links TRBV7-2 to TRBJ2-1; tentative D call: TRBD1 (5 bases). Germline-derived CDR1 and CDR2 are SGHTA and FQGNSA. The CDR3 has 13 residues. V was trimmed by 5 bases and J by 7 bases, leaving 12 bases between them. The CDR3 DNA sequence: TGTGCCAGCAGCCTCCAAAAGGGGAATGAGCAGTTCTTC. It is translated as CASSLQKGNEQFF.

The chain uses TRBV7-8 and TRBJ1-4, with a tentative D call TRBD1 (5 bases). The CDR3 runs to 16 residues. The V and J ends lost 1 base and 7 bases respectively, with 16 bases between them. The V gene's germline CDR1 is SGHVS and CDR2 FQNEAQ. CDR3 DNA: TGTGCCAGCAGCTTAGGGCAGGGAGGCCGCGTTGAAAAACTGTTTTTT. As protein: CASSLGQGGRVEKLFF.

This clone was picked up one time. The V and J genes are TRBV12-3 or TRBV12-4 and TRBJ2-5; D unclear. The CDR3 contains 11 residues. With 3 bases removed from V and 5 bases from J, the gap between germline ends came to 4 bases. DNA of the CDR3: TGTGCCAGCAGTTTGCGGGAGACCCAGTACTTC. Its protein product is CASSLRETQYF.

The V gene is TRBV6-5, the J gene TRBJ2-7; tentative D call: TRBD1 (6 bases). The CDR3 runs 15 residues. V lost 2 bases and J 0 bases, leaving 11 bases between the germline ends. Germline CDR1 reads MNHEY; CDR2 reads SVGAGI. The CDR3 DNA follows: TGTGCCAGCAGTTACGACAGGACCAGCTCCTACGAGCAGTACTTC. Protein sequence: CASSYDRTSSYEQYF.

This clone has only one observation. The gene calls are TRBV28 and TRBJ1-2; 9 nucleotides line up with TRBD1. After removal of 5 bases from V and 4 bases from J, the junction contained 11 bases not matched to a gene. Germline CDR1 MDHEN, CDR2 SYDVKM. The CDR3 contains 16 residues. The CDR3 region has the DNA TGTGCCAGCAGTCCCTCCTCGGGACAGGGAGTCTATGGCTACACCTTC. The encoded protein is CASSPSSGQGVYGYTF.

The DNA for the CDR3 is TGTGCCAGCAGTTGGGGTAACAGGGGAACGAACACCGGGGAGCTGTTTTTT. The encoded protein is CASSWGNRGTNTGELFF. This chain links TRBV27 with TRBJ2-2; TRBD1 matches 7 bases. CDR3 size: 17 residues. The junction had 8 bases not matched to a gene; V was cut back by 4 bases and J by 0 bases. The germline CDR1 and CDR2 sequences are MNHEY and SMNVEV (reference sequence).

The J gene is TRBJ2-1, the V gene TRBV5-1, with D perhaps matching TRBD2 (6 bases). Germline CDR1 and CDR2: SGHRS and YFSETQ. Trimming took 0 bases from V and 7 from J, leaving 17 bases between them. This CDR3 contains 16 residues. CDR3 bases: TGCGCCAGCAGCTTGGCCATGGGGGGACCTATAAATGAGCAGTTCTTC. Translated, it gives CASSLAMGGPINEQFF.

The rearrangement links TRBV9 to TRBJ1-2; 7 nucleotides match TRBD1. The CDR3 extends over 18 amino acids. The V gene's germline CDR1 is SGDLS and CDR2 YYNGEE. V lost 3 bases to trimming and J lost 0 bases; unmatched junction nucleotides: 14. The CDR3 nucleotides read TGTGCCAGCAGCGGCGAACCGGGACAGCCTAATTCTAACTATGGCTACACCTTC. It is translated as CASSGEPGQPNSNYGYTF.

This chain links TRBV28 with TRBJ2-6; 8 positions match TRBD1. Germline V CDR1 and CDR2: MDHEN, SYDVKM. After removal of 3 bases from V and 2 bases from J, the junction contained 9 bases not matched to a gene. The CDR3 runs 18 residues. CDR3 in DNA: TGTGCCAGCAGTTTTCTAATGGACAGGGTCACTGGGGCCAACGTCCTGACTTTC. Its protein product is CASSFLMDRVTGANVLTF. The full variable domain, in which reference TRBV28 and TRBJ2-6 provide the parts outside the CDR3, is DVKVTQSSRYLVKRTGEKVFLECVQDMDHENMFWYRQDPGLGLRLIYFSYDVKMKEKGDIPEGYSVSREKKERFSLILESASTNQTSMYLCASSFLMDRVTGANVLTFGAGSRLTVL.

The CDR3 nucleotides are TGTGCCAGCTCACCGACTAGCGCCTCCTACAATGAGCAGTTCTTC. It specifies CASSPTSASYNEQFF. The chain employs TRBV18 and TRBJ2-1, with TRBD2 matching over 8 bases. V lost 3 bases to trimming and J lost 0 bases; unmatched junction nucleotides: 1. The CDR3 is made up of 15 amino acids. Looked up from germline, CDR1 is KGHSH and CDR2 is LQKENI.

The rearrangement joins TRBV2 to TRBJ1-2; the match to TRBD1 covers 7 bases. This CDR3 contains 11 residues. The ends lost 9 bases at V and 5 bases at J; junction bases unmatched: 3. The germline V gene encodes CDR1 SNHLY and CDR2 FYNNEI. The CDR3 nucleotides are TGTGCCAGGGGACAGATTTATGGCTACACCTTC. Its protein product is CARGQIYGYTF.

The rearrangement joins TRBV27 to TRBJ1-5, with 7 nucleotides matching TRBD1. CDR3 length: 15 residues. CDR1 and CDR2 from the germline V gene are MNHEY and SMNVEV (reference sequence). Trimming removed 6 bases from V and 7 bases from J; junction bases left unmatched: 12. The CDR3, as DNA: TGTGCCAGCAGGGCGATACAGGGGATAGGACAGCCCCAGCATTTT. Protein sequence: CASRAIQGIGQPQHF.

The rearrangement uses TRBV9 and TRBJ1-1; possible D gene TRBD1, 6 bases. From germline, CDR1 is SGDLS and CDR2 YYNGEE. The CDR3 totals 16 residues. V dropped 9 bases and J dropped 5 bases, with 26 bases sitting between them. The CDR3 DNA sequence: TGTGCCACCTCTACGTTTGGAAAACAGGGAAGGACTGAAGCTTTCTTT. Its protein product is CATSTFGKQGRTEAFF.